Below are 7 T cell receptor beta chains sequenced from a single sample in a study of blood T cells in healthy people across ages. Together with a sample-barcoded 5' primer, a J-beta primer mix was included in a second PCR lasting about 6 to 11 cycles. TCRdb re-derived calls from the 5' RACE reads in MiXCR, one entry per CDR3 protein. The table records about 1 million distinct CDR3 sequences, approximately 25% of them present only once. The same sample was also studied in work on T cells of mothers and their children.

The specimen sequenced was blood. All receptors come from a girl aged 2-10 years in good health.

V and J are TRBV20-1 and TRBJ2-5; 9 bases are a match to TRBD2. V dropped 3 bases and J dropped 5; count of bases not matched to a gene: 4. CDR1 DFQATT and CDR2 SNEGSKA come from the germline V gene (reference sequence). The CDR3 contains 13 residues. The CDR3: CSARAGGMETQYF. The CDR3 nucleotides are TGCAGTGCTAGGGCGGGGGGGATGGAGACCCAGTACTTC.

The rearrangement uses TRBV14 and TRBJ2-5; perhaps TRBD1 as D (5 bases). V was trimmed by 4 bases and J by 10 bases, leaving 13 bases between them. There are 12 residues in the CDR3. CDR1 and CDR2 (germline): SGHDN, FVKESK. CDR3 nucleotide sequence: TGTGCCAGCAGCCCAGGGATCTTAGGCCAGTACTTC. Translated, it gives CASSPGILGQYF.

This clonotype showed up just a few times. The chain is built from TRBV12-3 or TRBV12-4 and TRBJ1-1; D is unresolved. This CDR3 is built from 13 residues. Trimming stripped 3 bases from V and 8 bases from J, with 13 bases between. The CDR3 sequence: CASSFDRGAEAFF. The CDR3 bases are TGTGCCAGCAGTTTTGATCGGGGTGCCGAAGCTTTCTTT.

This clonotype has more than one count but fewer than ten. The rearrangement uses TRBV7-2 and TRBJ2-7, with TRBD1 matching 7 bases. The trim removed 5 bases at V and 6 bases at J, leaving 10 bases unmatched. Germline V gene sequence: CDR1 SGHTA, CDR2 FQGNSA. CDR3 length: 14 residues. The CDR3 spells CASSTYGTGVEQYF. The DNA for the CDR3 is TGTGCCAGCAGCACGTATGGAACAGGGGTCGAGCAGTACTTC.

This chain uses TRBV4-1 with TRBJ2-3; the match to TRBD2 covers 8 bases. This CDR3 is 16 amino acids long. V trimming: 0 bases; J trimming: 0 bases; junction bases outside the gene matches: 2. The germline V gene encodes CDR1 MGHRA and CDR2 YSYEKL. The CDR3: CASSQDASGSTDTQYF. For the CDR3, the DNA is TGCGCCAGCAGCCAAGATGCTAGCGGGAGCACAGATACGCAGTATTTT.

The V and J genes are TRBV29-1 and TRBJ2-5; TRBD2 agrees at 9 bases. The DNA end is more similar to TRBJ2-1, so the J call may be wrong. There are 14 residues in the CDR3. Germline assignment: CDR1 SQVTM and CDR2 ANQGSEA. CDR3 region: CSVAETSGNNEQFF. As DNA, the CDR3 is TGCAGCGTTGCCGAGACTAGCGGTAACAATGAGCAGTTCTTC.

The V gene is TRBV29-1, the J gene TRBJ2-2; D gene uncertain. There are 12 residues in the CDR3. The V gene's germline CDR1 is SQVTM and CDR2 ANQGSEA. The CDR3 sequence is CTAGSYTGELFF. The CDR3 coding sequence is TGCACCGCCGGGTCCTACACCGGGGAGCTGTTTTTT.